The rows below give T cell receptor beta chains drawn from one sample of a study of T cell changes during pregnancy in multiple sclerosis. Assay: immunoSEQ multiplex PCR; the TCRdb copy retains only in-frame clones and omits some. Among under 50,000 clones listed, about 90% were seen once. The source was CD4+ T cells from peripheral blood mononuclear cells, collected in the third trimester of pregnancy. Receptor source: a female donor with multiple sclerosis, enrolled in a pregnancy study. The CDR3 runs from the conserved cysteine through the conserved F or W. The order of the fields is V gene, clone size, D gene, J gene, CDR3 protein, CDR3 DNA. D genes are given only for firm matches. Clone size is given for some rows only: seen once, a few or many times, or a class if the clone is expanded.

TRBV5-1	-	TRBD2	TRBJ2-3	CASSLPSGATDTQYF	TGCGCCAGCAGCTTGCCTAGCGGGGCCACAGATACGCAGTATTTT
TRBV9	-	-	TRBJ1-5	CASSPTTGTSNQPQHF	TGTGCCAGCAGCCCTACGACAGGCACAAGCAATCAGCCCCAGCATTTT
TRBV7-9	-	-	TRBJ1-2	CASSLSGVPNYGYTF	TGTGCCAGCAGCTTGAGCGGAGTCCCTAACTATGGCTACACCTTC
TRBV11-2	-	-	TRBJ1-4	CASSLVRVVGAGAQKLFF	TGTGCCAGCAGCTTAGTTCGAGTCGTTGGGGCGGGGGCTCAAAAACTGTTTTTT
TRBV28	-	TRBD1	TRBJ1-3	CASSFWDREIGHGNTIYF	TGTGCCAGCAGTTTCTGGGACAGGGAAATCGGGCATGGAAACACCATATATTTT
TRBV19	-	TRBD2	TRBJ2-5	CASRTSGSSTHQETQYF	TGTGCCAGTAGGACTAGCGGGAGCTCTACCCATCAAGAGACCCAGTACTTC
TRBV19	-	TRBD2	TRBJ2-1	CASSIERDHNEQFF	TGTGCCAGTAGTATCGAGCGGGATCACAATGAGCAGTTCTTC
TRBV11-2	-	TRBD1	TRBJ2-7	CASSLVRGDRGIYEQYF	TGTGCCAGCAGCTTAGTGCGGGGGGACAGGGGGATCTACGAGCAGTACTTC
TRBV4-2	-	TRBD2	TRBJ2-7	CASSRGGTSSYEQYF	TGTGCCAGCAGCCGAGGAGGGACTAGCTCCTACGAGCAGTACTTC
TRBV27	-	TRBD1	TRBJ2-5	CASQDRVSETQYF	TGTGCCAGCCAAGACAGGGTATCGGAGACCCAGTACTTC
TRBV14	once	-	TRBJ2-7	CASSQALTATLNEQYF	TGTGCCAGCAGCCAAGCGTTAACAGCCACCCTCAACGAGCAGTACTTC
TRBV6-1	-	TRBD1	TRBJ2-1	CASSLIQGMNEQFF	TGTGCCAGCAGTTTAATACAGGGGATGAATGAGCAGTTCTTC
TRBV11-2	-	-	TRBJ2-1	CASSLRMTSIGNEQFF	TGTGCCAGCAGCTTAAGAATGACTAGTATAGGCAATGAGCAGTTCTTC
TRBV28	-	TRBD1	TRBJ2-7	CASSLAGTGGYEQYF	TGTGCCAGCAGTTTAGCGGGGACAGGGGGCTACGAGCAGTACTTC
TRBV19	-	-	TRBJ2-2	CASSQSVGPNTGELFF	TGTGCCAGTAGCCAAAGTGTGGGGCCTAACACCGGGGAGCTGTTTTTT
TRBV15	-	-	TRBJ1-2	CATSGTSGYGYTF	TGTGCCACCAGTGGCACGTCGGGCTATGGCTACACCTTC
TRBV6-1	-	-	TRBJ2-7	CASRAGQQDSEQYF	TGTGCCAGCCGGGCCGGACAGCAGGACAGCGAGCAGTACTTC
TRBV6-1	-	TRBD1	TRBJ2-7	CASRDRGHEQYF	TGTGCCAGCAGGGACAGGGGGCACGAGCAGTACTTC
TRBV5-4	-	-	TRBJ2-6	CATMEGPGANVLTF	TGTGCCACCATGGAGGGACCTGGGGCCAACGTCCTGACTTTC
TRBV7-7	-	-	TRBJ2-7	CASPPGEQYF	TGTGCCAGCCCTCCGGGCGAGCAGTACTTC
TRBV29-1	-	-	TRBJ1-5	CSVAGGSNQPQHF	TGCAGCGTTGCAGGCGGGAGCAATCAGCCCCAGCATTTT
TRBV29-1	-	TRBD2	TRBJ2-1	CSVESGSSYNEQFF	TGCAGCGTTGAAAGCGGGAGCTCCTACAATGAGCAGTTCTTC
TRBV30	-	TRBD1	TRBJ1-5	CAWGTGPNQPQHF	TGTGCCTGGGGGACAGGGCCCAATCAGCCCCAGCATTTT
TRBV6-5	-	-	TRBJ2-2	CASSRTSLAGELFF	TGTGCCAGCAGCCGAACTAGTCTCGCCGGGGAGCTGTTTTTT
TRBV10-3	-	-	TRBJ1-2	CAISAGGYTF	TGTGCCATCAGTGCGGGAGGCTACACCTTC
TRBV11-2	-	TRBD2	TRBJ2-5	CASSPWTSGSVGTQYF	TGTGCCAGCAGCCCCTGGACTAGCGGGAGCGTCGGGACCCAGTACTTC
TRBV19	-	-	TRBJ1-5	CASSIVAGANQPQHF	TGTGCCAGTAGTATAGTGGCAGGGGCGAATCAGCCCCAGCATTTT
TRBV11-2	-	-	TRBJ2-7	CASSYPNNDEQYF	TGTGCCAGCAGCTACCCCAACAACGACGAGCAGTACTTC
TRBV28	-	TRBD2	TRBJ2-7	CASSFGTSNEQYF	TGTGCCAGCAGTTTCGGGACTAGCAACGAGCAGTACTTC